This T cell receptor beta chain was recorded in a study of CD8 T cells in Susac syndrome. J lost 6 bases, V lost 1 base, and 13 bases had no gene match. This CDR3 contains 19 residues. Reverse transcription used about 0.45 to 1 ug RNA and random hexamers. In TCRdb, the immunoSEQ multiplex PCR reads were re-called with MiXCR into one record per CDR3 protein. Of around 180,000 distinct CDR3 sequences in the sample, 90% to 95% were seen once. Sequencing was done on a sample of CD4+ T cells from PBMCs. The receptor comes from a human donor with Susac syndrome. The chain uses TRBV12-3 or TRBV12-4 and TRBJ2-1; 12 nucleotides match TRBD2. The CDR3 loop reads CASSLGELAGGRTSNEQFF. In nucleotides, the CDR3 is TGTGCCAGCAGTTTAGGCGAACTAGCGGGGGGCAGAACCTCCAATGAGCAGTTCTTC.